The clone carrying this T cell receptor (beta chain) was picked up one time. Its specificity is not known. This entry is derived from a study of PD-1 blockade in classical Hodgkin lymphoma. At the level of the study: Intravenous infusions of nivolumab 3 mg/kg reached patients every 2 weeks.

Only in-frame clones appear in the TCRdb table, and some are missing; sequencing was by immunoSEQ multiplex PCR. Seen here are about 96,000 clones, roughly 91% observed once, and the top ten hold just under 2%. The CDR3 sequence is 15 residues long. V lost 3 bases and J lost 7, with 16 bases in between. CDR1 and CDR2 (germline): LNHNV, YYDKDF (reference sequence). Study outcomes and limitations: At baseline, newly diagnosed patients reportedly showed less TCR diversity than healthy donors. The study found that TCR diversity rose significantly by C4D1 in CD4+ but not CD8+ cells.

Time point noted: cycle 4 day 1 (C4D1), after 6 weeks of nivolumab. All patients relapsed after autologous stem cell transplantation, and brentuximab vedotin exposure varied. The chain joins TRBV15 to TRBJ1-5; tentative D call: TRBD1 (5 bases). The receptor's source is a human donor with classical Hodgkin lymphoma. The sample in question was peripheral blood mononuclear cells (PBMCs), obtained before the fourth cycle of nivolumab. CDR3 region: CATSSYDREGQPQHF. The DNA of the CDR3 is TGTGCCACCAGCAGCTACGACAGAGAAGGGCAGCCCCAGCATTTT.